The source of this T cell receptor (beta chain) is a study of T cells in Graves' hyperthyroidism and ophthalmopathy. In the study overall: Peripheral blood specimens were obtained at initial diagnosis, prior to any treatment.

Lactation, pregnancy, other autoimmune disease or uncontrolled infection excluded patients. Amplified regions were TCR beta CDR3 sequences from RNA transcripts. The TCR CDR3 was amplified in a first-round RT-PCR using the HTBI primer set. Each CDR3 protein gets one entry after TCRdb re-called the multiplex PCR reads with MiXCR. This table holds hundreds of thousands of distinct CDR3 sequences, around 15% found once. V dropped 2 bases and J dropped 5 bases, with 21 bases sitting between them. The CDR3 length is 16 residues. Per the germline V gene, CDR1 is GTSNPN and CDR2 is SVGIG (reference sequence). General study points: In the analysis, a 13 V-J model separated ophthalmopathy from stable hyperthyroidism.

This clonotype was recorded many times. Its antigen is unknown. Input material: blood. J is TRBJ2-5 and V is TRBV30, with D perhaps TRBD1 or TRBD2 (5 bases each). This receptor was taken from a man aged 45 to 65 with Graves' ophthalmopathy. CDR3 bases: TGTGCCTGGAGTTTAGTAGACAGACTATTGGGGGAGACCCAGTACTTC. As protein: CAWSLVDRLLGETQYF.